Ten or more counts support the clone carrying this T cell receptor (beta chain). The sample originates from a study of T cells in Graves' hyperthyroidism and ophthalmopathy. Study as a whole: Sampling of peripheral blood happened at initial diagnosis, prior to any treatment.

The investigators amplified TCR beta CDR3 regions from RNA transcripts. In the first-round RT-PCR of the TCR CDR3, the HTBI primer set was used. In TCRdb, the multiplex PCR reads were re-called with MiXCR into one record per CDR3 protein. The data contain 700,000 to 950,000 distinct CDR3 sequences, 30% to 40% of them singletons. V lost 4 bases, J lost 4 bases, and 3 bases stayed unmatched. Per germline, CDR1 DFQATT and CDR2 SNEGSKA (reference sequence). The CDR3 length is 12 residues. The V call is TRBV20-1, the J call TRBJ1-2, with 7 bases fitting TRBD1. This clonotype originated in a woman between 35 and 50 years old with Graves' hyperthyroidism. The sequencing input was blood. This CDR3 reads CSAINRGYGYTF. CDR3 nucleotides: TGCAGTGCTATTAACAGGGGCTATGGCTACACCTTC.